This T cell receptor (beta chain) was retrieved from a study of technical replicates of blood from a few donors. Only one count was recorded for this clone. TCRdb's table, derived via immunoSEQ multiplex PCR, lists solely in-frame clones and lacks some. The sample has 98,000 or so clones; approximately 96% are singletons. Trimming pared 0 bases from V and 4 bases from J, leaving 6 bases between. The CDR3 is 13 residues long. Germline CDR1 reads LGHNA; CDR2 reads YNFKEQ. The sample consisted of T cells isolated from PBMCs. The chain combines TRBV4-2 with TRBJ1-2; D gene unclear. The sequence was collected from a human donor in good health. The CDR3 region is CASSQEESYGYTF. Here the CDR3 DNA reads TGTGCCAGCAGCCAAGAGGAGAGCTATGGCTACACCTTC.